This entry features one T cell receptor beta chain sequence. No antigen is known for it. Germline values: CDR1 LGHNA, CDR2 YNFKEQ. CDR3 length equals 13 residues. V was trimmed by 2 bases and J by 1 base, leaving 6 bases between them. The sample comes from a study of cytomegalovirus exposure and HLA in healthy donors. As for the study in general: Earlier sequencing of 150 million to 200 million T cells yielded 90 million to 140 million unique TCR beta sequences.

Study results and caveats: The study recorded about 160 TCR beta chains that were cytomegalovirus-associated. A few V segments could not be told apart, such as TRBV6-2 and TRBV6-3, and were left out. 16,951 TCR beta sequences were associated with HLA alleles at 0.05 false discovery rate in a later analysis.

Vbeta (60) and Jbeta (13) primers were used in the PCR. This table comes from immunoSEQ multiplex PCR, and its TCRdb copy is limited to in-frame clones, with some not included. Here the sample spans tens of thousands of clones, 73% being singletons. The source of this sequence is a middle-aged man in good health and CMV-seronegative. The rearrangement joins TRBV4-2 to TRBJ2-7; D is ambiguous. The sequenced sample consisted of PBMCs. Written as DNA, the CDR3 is TGTGCCAGCAGCCAATTCGAGTCCTACGAGCAGTACTTC. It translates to CASSQFESYEQYF.